Listed below are T cell receptor beta chains from one sample, sequenced in a study of blood T cell repertoires in COVID-19. Measured with immunoSEQ multiplex PCR; TCRdb has only the in-frame clones, and not every one. Of a few hundred thousand clones listed, about 86% are singletons. Specimen: peripheral blood. These receptors were taken from a woman between 55 and 75 years old with COVID-19, enrolled during active disease. Both conserved end residues are part of each CDR3. A D gene is named only where the DNA matches it firmly. Clone sizes are given selectively: once, few, many, or a class where the clone is expanded.

size	D	V	J	CDR3	DNA
-	-	TRBV7-9	TRBJ1-6	CASSSNTDTPGGSPLHF	TGTGCCAGCAGCTCAAATACCGACACCCCGGGGGGTTCACCCCTCCACTTT
-	-	TRBV6-2/TRBV6-3	TRBJ2-3	CASSYSIRGTSTDTQYF	TGTGCCAGCAGTTACTCGATCCGGGGGACTTCCACAGATACGCAGTATTTT
-	TRBD2	TRBV19	TRBJ2-1	CASSIWTSGAYNEQFF	TGTGCCAGTAGTATTTGGACTAGCGGGGCCTACAATGAGCAGTTCTTC
once	TRBD1	TRBV7-9	TRBJ1-1	CASSQTGEAFF	TGTGCCAGCAGCCAGACAGGGGAAGCTTTCTTT
-	-	TRBV10-3	TRBJ2-3	CAISSGSPSVADTQYF	TGTGCCATCAGTTCGGGTTCCCCCTCCGTAGCAGATACGCAGTATTTT
-	-	TRBV10-1	TRBJ2-7	CASSEFLQDNIYEQYF	TGCGCCAGCAGTGAGTTCTTACAGGATAACATCTACGAGCAGTACTTC
-	-	TRBV3-1/TRBV3-2	TRBJ2-3	CASSRNSGDTQYF	TGTGCCAGCAGCCGAAACAGCGGCGATACGCAGTATTTT
-	TRBD1	TRBV19	TRBJ1-2	CASSQGVGGYTF	TGTGCCAGTTCTCAGGGGGTTGGTGGCTACACCTTC
-	-	TRBV7-2	TRBJ2-3	CASSSNSPDTQYF	TGTGCCAGCAGCTCAAACAGCCCAGATACGCAGTATTTT
once	-	TRBV29-1	TRBJ2-7	CSVKTPLAYEQYF	TGCAGCGTGAAGACACCTTTAGCCTACGAGCAGTACTTC
few	TRBD1	TRBV7-2	TRBJ2-3	CASSLAAPTGVRTDTQYF	TGTGCCAGCAGCTTAGCGGCCCCGACAGGGGTAAGGACAGATACGCAGTATTTT
-	TRBD1	TRBV9	TRBJ1-1	CASSVGGQGANTEAFF	TGTGCCAGCAGCGTCGGGGGACAGGGGGCGAACACTGAAGCTTTCTTT
-	-	TRBV6-5	TRBJ1-2	CASSFTQGNGYTF	TGTGCCAGCAGTTTTACCCAGGGGAACGGCTACACCTTC
-	-	TRBV9	TRBJ1-1	CASSPGGAMNTEAFF	TGTGCCAGCAGCCCTGGGGGGGCTATGAACACTGAAGCTTTCTTT
-	TRBD1	TRBV7-7	TRBJ1-1	CASSTFRQGTSEAFF	TGTGCCAGCAGCACGTTTCGACAGGGGACGAGTGAAGCTTTCTTT
-	-	TRBV11-3	TRBJ2-1	CASSLGGQYNEQFF	TGTGCCAGCAGCTTAGGAGGACAGTACAATGAGCAGTTCTTC
-	TRBD2	TRBV5-4	TRBJ2-5	CASSSPTARGAQYF	TGTGCCAGCAGCTCCCCGACAGCCCGGGGGGCCCAGTACTTC
-	-	TRBV3-1/TRBV3-2	TRBJ2-1	CASGGHYNEQFF	TGTGCCAGCGGGGGCCACTACAATGAGCAGTTCTTC
-	-	TRBV29-1	TRBJ1-2	CSVDRGDGYTF	TGCAGCGTTGACAGGGGTGATGGCTACACCTTC
once	TRBD2	TRBV5-6	TRBJ2-1	CASSLAWGAGGPDEQFF	TGTGCCAGCAGCTTGGCTTGGGGTGCGGGGGGGCCCGACGAGCAGTTCTTC
-	TRBD2	TRBV10-3	TRBJ2-3	CAISSTSGRGTDTQYF	TGTGCCATCAGCTCGACTAGCGGGCGTGGCACAGATACGCAGTATTTT
-	-	TRBV4-1	TRBJ1-1	CASSQGWGGGTEAFF	TGCGCCAGCAGCCAAGGATGGGGGGGAGGGACTGAAGCTTTCTTT
-	-	TRBV25-1	TRBJ1-2	CASSAGFIYGYTF	TGTGCCAGCAGTGCAGGGTTTATCTATGGCTACACCTTC
once	TRBD1	TRBV12-3/TRBV12-4	TRBJ2-7	CASRKLQGDEQYF	TGTGCCAGCAGAAAGCTTCAGGGGGACGAGCAGTACTTC
few	-	TRBV4-2	TRBJ2-2	CASSQDPKGVATGELFF	TGTGCCAGCAGCCAAGATCCTAAGGGGGTGGCCACCGGGGAGCTGTTTTTT
once	-	TRBV6-1	TRBJ1-6	CASSVWGGTPNNSPLHF	TGTGCCAGCAGTGTTTGGGGCGGAACACCGAATAATTCACCCCTCCACTTT
-	TRBD1	TRBV5-6	TRBJ1-1	CASSWGVGTGRLSPEAFF	TGTGCCAGCAGCTGGGGGGTGGGGACAGGACGATTGAGTCCTGAAGCTTTCTTT
-	TRBD1	TRBV7-9	TRBJ1-2	CASSAGQGYYGYTF	TGTGCCAGCAGCGCCGGACAGGGGTACTATGGCTACACCTTC
-	TRBD1	TRBV5-6	TRBJ2-2	CASSPLYRDRGPGELFF	TGTGCCAGCAGCCCGCTTTACCGGGACAGGGGACCCGGGGAGCTGTTTTTT
-	TRBD2	TRBV5-4	TRBJ2-1	CASSLEAGGSWAQFF	TGTGCCAGCAGCTTGGAAGCGGGGGGATCCTGGGCGCAGTTCTTC
-	-	TRBV4-2	TRBJ2-1	CASSQDIRDLYNEQFF	TGTGCCAGCAGCCAAGACATCAGGGATCTATACAATGAGCAGTTCTTC
-	TRBD1	TRBV19	TRBJ1-2	CATAGGYNYGYTF	TGTGCCACGGCAGGGGGATATAACTATGGCTACACCTTC
-	TRBD1	TRBV29-1	TRBJ2-3	CSVEPGTGRTDTQYF	TGCAGCGTTGAACCCGGGACAGGACGCACAGATACGCAGTATTTT
-	-	TRBV21-1	TRBJ1-2	CASSKDCQGLNYGYTF	TGTGCCAGCAGCAAAGATTGTCAGGGGCTTAACTATGGCTACACCTTC
-	TRBD2	TRBV29-1	TRBJ2-2	CSAYLAGGPGNTGELFF	TGCAGCGCCTACCTAGCGGGGGGGCCGGGGAACACCGGGGAGCTGTTTTTT
-	TRBD1	TRBV27	TRBJ1-2	CASSLLRQGTHYGYTF	TGTGCCAGCAGTCTTCTCCGACAGGGAACCCACTATGGCTACACCTTC